This T cell receptor beta chain was observed in a study of T cell responses to AZD1222 COVID-19 vaccine. General observations from the study: Spike-specific TCR depth and breadth grew after two AZD1222 doses. The study sampled repertoires only after the peak T cell response. Females made up more of the donors, who were largely white British, and clonal diversity may have come out too low.

Turning to this clone: Its target is unknown.

TCRdb keeps only in-frame clones here, not all; method: immunoSEQ multiplex PCR. The table has some 140,000 clones, around 93% seen once; the top ten hold approximately 6.8%. Pooled in the analysis were second doses at about 4 or about 12 weeks. Germline loops: CDR1 SQVTM, CDR2 ANQGSEA. With V trimmed by 6 bases and J by 7 bases, 6 bases remained unmatched. This CDR3 is 14 amino acids long. The sequence was obtained from an adult who received the AZD1222 COVID-19 vaccine. The starting material was peripheral blood, obtained 28 days after the second AZD1222 dose. J is TRBJ2-2 and V is TRBV29-1, with 12 bases identical to TRBD2. CDR3 loop: CSVATSGGNGELFF. The CDR3 region has the DNA TGCAGCGTGGCCACTAGCGGGGGGAACGGGGAGCTGTTTTTT.